This entry lists 5 T cell receptor beta chains sequenced from one sample in a study of blood T cells in healthy people across ages. A second PCR of roughly 7 to 11 cycles used a sample-barcoded 5' primer and a J-beta primer mix. MiXCR, run by TCRdb on the 5' RACE reads, gives a single entry per CDR3 protein. This sample has hundreds of thousands of distinct CDR3 sequences, with approximately 30% found just once. Sequencing was performed on blood. The receptors derive from a woman over 75 in good health.

This clonotype has at least ten counts. The rearrangement links TRBV5-1 to TRBJ1-1, with D possibly matching TRBD1 (5 bases). This CDR3 is 12 amino acids long. V was trimmed by 5 bases and J by 5 bases, leaving 10 bases between them. The germline V gene has CDR1 SGHRS and CDR2 YFSETQ. The CDR3 reads CASRGLGTEAFF. The CDR3, as DNA: TGCGCCAGCAGGGGGCTTGGAACTGAAGCTTTCTTT.

The table lists this clonotype with many counts. CDR3 sequence (DNA): TGTGCCAGCAGCCCCTCAGGGGGAGATACGCAGTATTTT. Translation: CASSPSGGDTQYF. This chain uses TRBV7-2 with TRBJ2-3, with TRBD1 matching 7 bases. CDR3 length equals 13 residues. Germline CDR1 SGHTA, CDR2 FQGNSA. V trimming: 5 bases; J trimming: 5 bases; junction bases outside the gene matches: 4.

This clonotype was picked up many times. A read error may be the cause here, since a much bigger clone is one base away. This chain connects TRBV5-1 to TRBJ2-1; weak D call: TRBD2 (5 bases). The end of the DNA aligns better with TRBJ2-7, so the J call may be wrong. The CDR3 totals 15 residues. CDR1 is SGHRS, CDR2 YFSETQ, per germline. The CDR3 loop is CASSIEGDTYNEQYF. CDR3 coding DNA: TGCGCCAGCAGTATTGAGGGTGACACGTACAATGAGCAGTACTTC.

CDR3 loop: CASRQDGNYGYTF. The CDR3 region has the DNA TGTGCCAGCAGACAAGACGGAAACTATGGCTACACCTTC. The chain is built from TRBV6-5 and TRBJ1-2, with no clear D. Trimming left V 6 bases short and J 2 bases short, with 10 bases between. Per the germline V gene, CDR1 is MNHEY and CDR2 is SVGAGI. The CDR3 extends over 13 amino acids.

The rearrangement links TRBV20-1 to TRBJ1-1, with TRBD1 as a possible D gene (6 bases). Trimming removed 6 bases from V and 10 bases from J, with 27 bases in between. Germline V CDR1 and CDR2: DFQATT, SNEGSKA (reference sequence). This CDR3 has 15 amino acids. In nucleotides, the CDR3 is TGCAGTGCCGACCCGCAGACAGGAGTATACACCGTAGCTTTCTTT. It translates to CSADPQTGVYTVAFF.